What follows describes a single TCR beta chain. The target antigen is unknown. The authors ran a second PCR of about 6 to 11 cycles using a sample-barcoded 5' primer and a J-beta primer mix. TCRdb recomputed calls from the 5' RACE reads with MiXCR, one row per CDR3 protein. In the table there are 650,000 to 900,000 distinct CDR3 sequences, under 80% of which are singletons. These data are taken from a study of blood T cells in healthy people across ages. Regarding the study as a whole: The authors considered diversity estimates from one million T cells to be underestimates.

Trimming pared 0 bases from V and 8 bases from J, leaving 17 bases between. From germline, CDR1 is LGHDT and CDR2 YNNKEL (reference sequence). The CDR3 spans 16 residues. The chain is built from TRBV3-1 and TRBJ2-4; D could derive from TRBD1 or TRBD2 (6 bases each). The receptor was derived from a man between 25 and 39 years old in good health. Sequenced: blood. In DNA form, the CDR3 reads TGTGCCAGCAGCCAAGATCAAGGTGGGGGCGGGGACATTCAGTACTTC. Protein sequence: CASSQDQGGGGDIQYF.